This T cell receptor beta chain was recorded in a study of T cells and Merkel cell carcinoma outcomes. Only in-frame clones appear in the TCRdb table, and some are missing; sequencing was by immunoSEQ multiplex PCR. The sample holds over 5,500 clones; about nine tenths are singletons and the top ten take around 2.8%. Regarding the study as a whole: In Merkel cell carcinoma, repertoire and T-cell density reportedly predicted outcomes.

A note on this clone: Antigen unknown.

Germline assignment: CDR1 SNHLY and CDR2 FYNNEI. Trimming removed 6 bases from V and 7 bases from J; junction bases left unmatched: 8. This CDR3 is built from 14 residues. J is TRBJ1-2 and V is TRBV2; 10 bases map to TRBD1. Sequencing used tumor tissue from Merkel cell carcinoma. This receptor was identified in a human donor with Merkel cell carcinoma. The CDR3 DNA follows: TGTGCCAGCAGCACGGGACAGGGGTATCGTGGCTACACCTTC. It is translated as CASSTGQGYRGYTF. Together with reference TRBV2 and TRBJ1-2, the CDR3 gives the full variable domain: EPEVTQTPSHQVTQMGQEVILRCVPISNHLYFYWYRQILGQKVEFLVSFYNNEISEKSEIFDDQFSVERPDGSNFTLKIRSTKLEDSAMYFCASSTGQGYRGYTFGSGTRLTVV.